This is a list of T cell receptor beta chains from one sample in a study of tumor and adjacent non-tumor tissue in lung cancer. TCRdb ran MiXCR on the multiplex PCR reads and lists one entry per CDR3 protein. The profile shows about 80,000 distinct CDR3 sequences, approximately 80% of them singletons. The specimen was distant non-tumor lung tissue. The receptors come from a man between 60 and 75 years old with non-small cell lung cancer. The conserved cysteine and the conserved F or W are not part of the CDR3 here. D genes are given only for firm matches.

J: TRBJ2-5; V: TRBV6-5; D: NA; CDR3: ASRDTGTTGAQY
J: TRBJ2-1; V: TRBV11-3; D: TRBD2; CDR3: ASSLHPGTNGASSYNEQF
J: TRBJ2-5; V: TRBV20-1; D: NA; CDR3: SAKDSWRTQY
J: TRBJ1-5; V: TRBV10-3; D: TRBD1; CDR3: AISGGQGAGQPQH
J: TRBJ1-1; V: TRBV11-2; D: NA; CDR3: TSSLVGRDIEAF
J: TRBJ2-5; V: TRBV7-8; D: TRBD1; CDR3: DSSSSTGYQETQY
J: TRBJ1-5; V: TRBV28; D: NA; CDR3: ASSFLSGSNQPQH
J: NA; V: TRBV4-2; D: NA; CDR3: ASSQERRDALVETQY
J: TRBJ2-1; V: TRBV11-3; D: NA; CDR3: ASSPLTDEQF
J: TRBJ2-1; V: TRBV12-3/TRBV12-4; D: NA; CDR3: ASSPAGLTRNEQF
J: TRBJ2-5; V: TRBV20-1; D: NA; CDR3: SANRTSQETQY
J: TRBJ2-7; V: TRBV11-3; D: NA; CDR3: ASSYGQTYDQY